A single sample gave rise to the 2 T cell receptor beta chains below, sequenced in a study of PD-1 blockade in classical Hodgkin lymphoma. Using immunoSEQ multiplex PCR, the repertoire was profiled, and TCRdb retains in-frame clones only, with some absent. The data show approximately 15,000 clones, with roughly nine tenths seen just once and 3% to 5% held by the top ten. Time point indicated: newly diagnosed, previously untreated cHL patient sample. Sequences were obtained from peripheral blood mononuclear cells (PBMCs). The receptor source for this set is a human donor with classical Hodgkin lymphoma.

The chain combines TRBV27 with TRBJ2-7; 7 bases map to TRBD2. CDR3 length equals 15 residues. Trimming at V came to 0 bases and at J to 3 bases, leaving 5 bases not matched to a gene. Germline-derived CDR1 and CDR2 are MNHEY and SMNVEV (reference sequence). The chain's CDR3 is CASSLSAGVGYEQYF. The CDR3 DNA sequence: TGTGCCAGCAGTTTATCGGCGGGAGTAGGCTACGAGCAGTACTTC.

This clone was observed a handful of times. The chain couples TRBV6-5 to TRBJ2-7; TRBD1 matches 8 bases. J was trimmed by 0 bases and V by 5 bases; bases with no gene match: 6. The CDR3 consists of 15 residues. The V gene's germline CDR1 is MNHEY and CDR2 SVGAGI. The CDR3 nucleotides are TGTGCCAGCAGTCAGACAGGGGCTAGCTCCTACGAGCAGTACTTC. As protein: CASSQTGASSYEQYF.